This TCR beta chain emerged from a study of blood T cell repertoires in COVID-19. Looking at the study overall: The cDNA or gDNA used as material had been derived from T cells, B-cell-depleted T cells, or PBMCs.

The CDR3 covers 15 residues. Per the study methods: Quantification of nucleated cells was approximated via reference gene primer amplification. Clones were read by immunoSEQ multiplex PCR, and TCRdb kept only the in-frame ones, dropping some. That table gives V, J and clone size, and the DNA gave D and trimming. The data contain roughly 32,000 clones, around 90% of them singletons. The chain has TRBV21-1 and TRBJ2-7; whether TRBD1, the table's D call, matches the DNA was not checked. TRBV21-1 is noted as a pseudogene. Material for sequencing was peripheral blood. This sequence originates from a man in his sixties with active COVID-19. The CDR3: CASRLDRGHPYEQYF. The CDR3 nucleotides are TGTGCCAGCAGACTGGACAGGGGGCACCCCTACGAGCAGTACTTC.